This T cell receptor beta chain derives from a study of blood T cells in healthy people across ages. Study-wide points: CMV infection status of these donors was not known. PBMCs left unsorted prevented a conclusive naive versus antigen-experienced comparison. Roughly linear age-related decline in beta diversity appeared, significant by age about 37.

Comment on this clonotype: Its antigen is not identified. One junction end does not reproduce the germline sequence, and a read error may be involved.

Per germline, CDR1 SGHDN and CDR2 FVKESK. This CDR3 region has 12 residues. A second PCR of roughly 6 to 12 cycles used a sample-barcoded 5' primer and a J-beta primer mix. TCRdb fed the 5' RACE reads into MiXCR, producing one record per CDR3 protein. The sample shows about 810,000 distinct CDR3 sequences, roughly 35% of them seen only once. This TCR derives from a man in his late teens or twenties in good health. Sequenced input: blood. This chain connects TRBV14 to TRBJ2-3; D ambiguous. CDR3 residues: CASRQDADTQYF. The CDR3, as DNA: TGTGCCAGCAGACAAGATGCAGATACGCAGTATTTT.